Each of the 14 T cell receptor beta chains below was sequenced from the same sample in a study of response to subunit inactivated influenza vaccine. TCRdb called the RT-PCR reads again in MiXCR, with one record for every CDR3 protein. The table has more than 400,000 distinct CDR3 sequences, approximately 6.9% seen once. The material sequenced was PBMCs from blood, taken 23 months after vaccination. All receptors derive from a man aged 50 to 69 who received an inactivated influenza vaccine.

This clonotype was recorded at least ten times. V usage is TRBV7-9 and J usage is TRBJ2-5; 7 nucleotides agree with TRBD2. From germline, CDR1 is SEHNR and CDR2 FQNEAQ (reference sequence). This CDR3 has 11 residues. J lost 5 bases, V lost 11 bases, and 5 bases had no gene match. CDR3 residues: CAGEGEETQYF. As DNA, the CDR3 is TGTGCCGGGGAGGGTGAGGAGACCCAGTACTTC.

The CDR3 bases are TGTGCCAGCTTCCGCGCGGGGGCCGGCGTTGGCTACACCTTC. This translates into CASFRAGAGVGYTF. This rearrangement joins TRBV12-3 or TRBV12-4 to TRBJ1-2, with D maybe TRBD1 (6 bases). Trimming stripped 8 bases from V and 7 bases from J, with 20 bases between. The length of the CDR3 is 14 residues.

The table lists this clonotype with many counts. J is TRBJ2-7 and V is TRBV4-3, with D possibly being TRBD1 (5 bases). V dropped 0 bases and J dropped 12 bases, with 18 bases sitting between them. Germline values: CDR1 LGHNA, CDR2 YSLEER. The CDR3 runs to 14 residues. The CDR3 is CASSQDLGAAGLYF. The DNA for the CDR3 is TGCGCCAGCAGCCAAGATCTTGGGGCCGCAGGGCTGTACTTC.

This chain links TRBV2 with TRBJ1-1; no clear D. Trimming shortened V by 5 bases and J by 7 bases, and 11 bases separated the two germline ends. CDR1 SNHLY and CDR2 FYNNEI come from the germline V gene. The CDR3 loop spans 12 amino acids. The CDR3 region has the DNA TGTGCCAGCAGTTCGGACGGTATTGAAGCTTTCTTT. It is translated as CASSSDGIEAFF.

This clonotype was counted at least ten times. The chain recombines TRBV29-1 with TRBJ2-7; TRBD1 is a possible D gene (6 bases). In germline, CDR1 is SQVTM, CDR2 ANQGSEA. With 5 bases removed from V and 3 bases from J, the gap between germline ends came to 14 bases. CDR3 length equals 13 residues. The CDR3 spells CSVSRPGDYEQYF. For the CDR3, the DNA is TGCAGCGTTTCTCGTCCAGGGGACTACGAGCAGTACTTC.

The sample holds a few counts of this clonotype. V is TRBV5-6 and J is TRBJ2-3; no clear D gene. V was clipped by 0 bases and J by 2 bases, with 10 bases between them. The CDR3 contains 15 residues. In germline, CDR1 is SGHDT, CDR2 YYEEEE. CDR3 in amino acids: CASSLVPDYTDTQYF. The DNA for the CDR3 is TGTGCCAGCAGCTTGGTTCCGGATTACACAGATACGCAGTATTTT.

This clonotype was picked up a small number of times. The rearrangement links TRBV20-1 to TRBJ2-4; maybe TRBD2 (6 bases). The CDR3 contains 18 residues. V was clipped by 0 bases and J by 1 base, with 19 bases between them. CDR1 and CDR2 from the germline V gene are DFQATT and SNEGSKA (reference sequence). Here the CDR3 reads CSARDRLRAGRAKNIQYF. Here the CDR3 DNA reads TGCAGTGCTAGAGATCGGTTGAGGGCGGGACGGGCCAAAAACATTCAGTACTTC.

This clonotype was counted between two and nine times. The CDR3 spells CSANRGGYEQFF. The CDR3 DNA follows: TGCAGTGCTAATCGGGGGGGGTATGAGCAGTTCTTC. The chain is built from TRBV20-1 and TRBJ2-1, with TRBD2 matching over 8 bases. Trimming removed 4 bases from V and 8 bases from J; junction bases left unmatched: 4. This CDR3 comprises 12 residues. Looked up from germline, CDR1 is DFQATT and CDR2 is SNEGSKA (reference sequence).

V usage is TRBV12-3 or TRBV12-4 and J usage is TRBJ1-5, with D possibly matching TRBD1 (5 bases). This CDR3 region has 15 residues. V was pared by 1 base and J by 4 bases, with 11 bases between. Here the CDR3 DNA reads TGTGCCAGCAGTTTAGTAGGGACCAAAAATCAGCCCCAGCATTTT. This translates into CASSLVGTKNQPQHF.

This clonotype was observed a few times. The chain is built from TRBV4-1 and TRBJ1-5; TRBD1 is a possible D gene (5 bases). V was cut by 0 bases and J by 7 bases, with 13 bases left in between. This CDR3 comprises 15 residues. The germline CDR1 and CDR2 sequences are MGHRA and YSYEKL. The CDR3: CASSQDGRAQQPQHF. As DNA, the CDR3 is TGCGCCAGCAGCCAAGATGGCAGGGCCCAACAGCCCCAGCATTTT.

This clonotype has a handful of counts. The J gene is TRBJ2-7, the V gene TRBV12-3 or TRBV12-4; D might be TRBD2 (5 bases). This CDR3 spans 15 amino acids. Trimming cost V 1 base and J 5 bases, with 15 bases left between them. The CDR3: CASSLVRGPADEQYF. The CDR3 DNA reads as TGTGCCAGCAGTTTAGTTCGGGGTCCCGCCGACGAGCAGTACTTC.

The chain links TRBV7-9 to TRBJ2-1; D unresolved. This CDR3 has 13 amino acids. V lost 5 bases to trimming and J lost 6 bases, with 11 bases between them. Germline V gives CDR1 SEHNR, CDR2 FQNEAQ (reference sequence). CDR3 in amino acids: CASSPTLTNEQFF. The CDR3 DNA reads as TGTGCCAGCAGCCCTACCTTGACCAATGAGCAGTTCTTC.

This clonotype was seen more than once but under ten times. The chain recombines TRBV5-1 with TRBJ1-1; TRBD1 is a possible D gene (5 bases). The V end lost 0 bases, the J end lost 8 bases, and 11 bases lay between the germline ends. From germline, CDR1 is SGHRS and CDR2 YFSETQ. This CDR3 has 13 residues. CDR3 nucleotide sequence: TGCGCCAGCAGCTTGGGGGGACGGAAGGAAGCTTTCTTT. This gives the protein CASSLGGRKEAFF. Using reference TRBV5-1 and TRBJ1-1 for the parts outside the CDR3, the full variable domain is KAGVTQTPRYLIKTRGQQVTLSCSPISGHRSVSWYQQTPGQGLQFLFEYFSETQRNKGNFPGRFSGRQFSNSRSEMNVSTLELGDSALYLCASSLGGRKEAFFGQGTRLTVV.

This clonotype came up many times. J is TRBJ2-4 and V is TRBV5-5; D possibly uses TRBD1 or TRBD2 (5 bases each). With 3 bases removed from V and 7 bases from J, the gap between germline ends came to 11 bases. Per germline, CDR1 SGHKS and CDR2 YYEKEE (reference sequence). This CDR3 contains 13 residues. DNA for the CDR3: TGTGCCAGCAGCTCCCGGGACGATAACATTCAGTACTTC. Encoded protein: CASSSRDDNIQYF.